Listed below are T cell receptor beta chains from one sample, sequenced in a study of OX40 agonist ivuxolimab in advanced cancers. Data came from immunoSEQ multiplex PCR; TCRdb stores just in-frame clones and leaves some out. Of more than 20,000 clones listed, roughly 91% are singletons. Sample: CD4+ or CD8+ T cells sorted from blood, taken in a trial of the OX40 agonist ivuxolimab. The receptor source for this set is an adult with an advanced solid tumor such as melanoma, head and neck, liver or kidney cancer. The CDR3 runs from the conserved cysteine through the conserved F or W. Fields, in order: J gene, D gene, V gene, clone size, CDR3 protein, CDR3 DNA. A D gene is named only where the DNA matches it firmly. A row's size may be missing; if present it is once, few, many or a size class.

>TRBJ2-2|TRBD2|TRBV7-2|-
CASKTSATNTGELFF
TGTGCCAGCAAGACTAGCGCAACGAACACCGGGGAGCTGTTTTTT
>TRBJ2-2|-|TRBV7-9|-
CASSFDSGPGELFF
TGTGCCAGCAGCTTCGATTCAGGGCCCGGGGAGCTGTTTTTT
>TRBJ2-7|-|TRBV10-3|-
CAISDVGGEQYF
TGTGCCATCAGTGACGTGGGTGGCGAGCAGTACTTC
>TRBJ2-5|TRBD2|TRBV11-2|-
CASSFTSEKETQYF
TGTGCCAGCAGCTTCACTAGCGAGAAGGAGACCCAGTACTTC
>TRBJ2-7|-|TRBV7-9|-
CASSSPRTVSYEQYF
TGTGCCAGCAGCTCGCCGAGGACAGTCTCCTACGAGCAGTACTTC
>TRBJ2-7|-|TRBV5-5|-
CASSLVPRVEQYF
TGTGCCAGCAGCTTGGTCCCCAGGGTCGAGCAGTACTTC
>TRBJ2-7|TRBD2|TRBV28|-
CASSLGSGRSLLQQYF
TGTGCCAGCAGTTTAGGGTCCGGGAGGAGCCTTCTCCAGCAGTACTTC
>TRBJ1-5|TRBD1|TRBV19|few
CASMSRQTGRGQPQHF
TGTGCCAGTATGTCCCGCCAGACAGGGAGAGGGCAGCCCCAGCATTTT
>TRBJ1-2|TRBD1|TRBV27|few
CASSLGTGARYTF
TGTGCCAGCAGCCTCGGGACAGGGGCACGCTACACCTTC
>TRBJ2-7|TRBD1|TRBV5-4|-
CASSLGNRGIYEQYF
TGTGCCAGCAGCTTAGGGAACAGGGGGATTTACGAGCAGTACTTC
>TRBJ2-7|-|TRBV7-9|-
CASRLGGGPSYEQYF
TGTGCCAGCAGGCTTGGTGGCGGCCCCTCCTACGAGCAGTACTTC
>TRBJ2-5|-|TRBV6-1|-
CASNRETASQETQYF
TGTGCCAGCAACCGCGAGACAGCTTCCCAAGAGACCCAGTACTTC
>TRBJ1-2|TRBD1|TRBV2|-
CASRGTVTYGYTF
TGTGCCAGCAGGGGGACAGTAACCTATGGCTACACCTTC
>TRBJ1-1|TRBD1|TRBV7-9|-
CASSTRTGVNTEAFF
TGTGCCAGCAGCACCCGGACAGGCGTTAACACTGAAGCTTTCTTT
>TRBJ2-3|-|TRBV7-7|once
CASSQTRGGTDTQYF
TGTGCCAGCAGCCAAACTAGAGGGGGGACAGATACGCAGTATTTT
>TRBJ1-2|-|TRBV2|-
CAPNTGSYGYTF
TGTGCCCCTAACACAGGGAGCTATGGCTACACCTTC
>TRBJ2-7|-|TRBV7-2|-
CASSLVTAGYRYEQYF
TGTGCCAGCAGCTTAGTTACAGCAGGGTATCGCTACGAGCAGTACTTC
>TRBJ1-1|-|TRBV5-1|-
CASSILGTDEAFF
TGCGCCAGCAGCATCTTAGGTACTGATGAAGCTTTCTTT
>TRBJ2-1|-|TRBV27|-
CASSQRASDNEQFF
TGTGCCAGCTCCCAGCGGGCCTCGGACAATGAGCAGTTCTTC
>TRBJ2-3|TRBD2|TRBV9|-
CASSLAGGSTDTQYF
TGTGCCAGCAGCCTAGCGGGGGGGTCCACAGATACGCAGTATTTT
>TRBJ2-3|TRBD1|TRBV5-6|-
CASSLTRDRAGADTQYF
TGTGCCAGCAGCTTGACCCGCGACAGGGCAGGGGCAGATACGCAGTATTTT
>TRBJ1-5|-|TRBV7-2|-
CASSSTVYSNQPQHF
TGTGCCAGCAGCTCGACAGTATATAGCAATCAGCCCCAGCATTTT
>TRBJ1-1|TRBD1|TRBV15|-
CATSGFLQGEDTEAFF
TGTGCCACCAGCGGCTTCCTACAGGGGGAGGATACTGAAGCTTTCTTT
>TRBJ2-3|-|TRBV7-8|-
CASSPLQGSGSRDTQYF
TGTGCCAGCAGCCCCCTCCAGGGGTCAGGGTCCAGGGATACGCAGTATTTT
>TRBJ2-3|-|TRBV7-6|-
CASTFRGTPIDYASTDTQYF
TGTGCCAGCACTTTTAGAGGGACACCGATCGATTATGCTAGCACAGATACGCAGTATTTT
>TRBJ2-1|-|TRBV11-2|few
CASHLNNEQFF
TGTGCCAGTCATCTAAACAATGAGCAGTTCTTC
>TRBJ2-3|-|TRBV6-1|-
CASSEDEVGQTQYF
TGTGCCAGCAGTGAAGACGAGGTCGGTCAGACGCAGTATTTT
>TRBJ2-6|-|TRBV19|-
CASSSGSGANVLTF
TGTGCCAGTAGTTCGGGCTCTGGGGCCAACGTCCTGACTTTC
>TRBJ2-1|TRBD2|TRBV5-6|-
CASSSLTSGRWDEQFF
TGTGCCAGCAGCTCCCTGACTAGCGGGAGGTGGGATGAGCAGTTCTTC
>TRBJ2-7|TRBD1|TRBV4-2|-
CASSRTLDRGFYEQYF
TGTGCCAGCAGCCGCACCTTAGACAGGGGATTCTACGAGCAGTACTTC
>TRBJ1-1|-|TRBV4-1|-
CASSQDREEEAFF
TGCGCCAGCAGCCAAGATCGGGAGGAAGAAGCTTTCTTT
>TRBJ1-4|TRBD1|TRBV7-9|-
CASSDRGDEKLFF
TGTGCCAGCAGCGACAGGGGGGACGAAAAACTGTTTTTT
>TRBJ2-3|-|TRBV7-9|-
CASSRKEEAYF
TGTGCCAGCAGCCGCAAGGAGGAAGCGTATTTT
>TRBJ1-1|-|TRBV5-6|-
CASSLETANTEAFF
TGTGCCAGCAGCTTGGAGACGGCTAACACTGAAGCTTTCTTT
>TRBJ2-5|-|TRBV2|few
CASRQSGTLWETQYF
TGTGCCAGCAGACAATCCGGGACCTTGTGGGAGACCCAGTACTTC
>TRBJ1-2|-|TRBV28|-
CASSSPTGLSWSDGYTF
TGTGCCAGCAGTTCCCCCACAGGGCTGTCCTGGAGTGATGGCTACACCTTC
>TRBJ1-3|-|TRBV4-1|-
CASSRGSGNTIYF
TGCGCCAGCAGCCGGGGGTCTGGAAACACCATATATTTT
>TRBJ2-5|TRBD2|TRBV13|-
CASNTGGQETQYF
TGTGCCAGCAATACGGGGGGGCAAGAGACCCAGTACTTC
>TRBJ2-7|-|TRBV7-2|-
CASSSRPNYEQYF
TGTGCCAGCAGCTCTCGACCCAACTACGAGCAGTACTTC
>TRBJ2-2|-|TRBV7-2|-
CASSPPRRPNTGELFF
TGTGCCAGCAGCCCTCCCCGTCGGCCGAACACCGGGGAGCTGTTTTTT
>TRBJ1-1|-|TRBV7-6|-
CTSSRLIEDTEAFF
TGTACCAGCAGCCGACTAATCGAGGACACTGAAGCTTTCTTT
>TRBJ2-5|-|TRBV27|-
CASSPAAAVRTQYF
TGTGCCAGCAGTCCCGCTGCGGCAGTGAGGACCCAGTACTTC
>TRBJ2-7|TRBD1|TRBV6-1|few
CASSDIGTGNEQYF
TGTGCCAGCAGTGACATCGGGACAGGGAACGAGCAGTACTTC
>TRBJ2-5|TRBD2|TRBV5-1|-
CASSLSGGRAETQYF
TGCGCCAGCAGCTTAAGCGGGGGCCGGGCGGAGACCCAGTACTTC
>TRBJ2-3|-|TRBV5-1|-
CASSLAPITDTQYF
TGCGCCAGCAGTCTAGCCCCAATCACAGATACGCAGTATTTT
>TRBJ1-2|-|TRBV10-3|-
CAISDGGVGYTF
TGTGCCATCAGTGACGGGGGGGTAGGCTACACCTTC
>TRBJ2-2|TRBD1|TRBV2|-
CASREDRGLTEELFF
TGTGCCAGCAGGGAGGACAGGGGATTGACCGAGGAGCTGTTTTTT
>TRBJ1-2|TRBD1|TRBV5-1|once
CASSLKGTGLYGYTF
TGCGCCAGCAGCTTAAAAGGGACAGGGCTGTATGGCTACACCTTC
>TRBJ1-1|-|TRBV4-2|once
CASSQEGPGSSTEAFF
TGTGCCAGCAGCCAAGAAGGCCCAGGTTCGAGCACTGAAGCTTTCTTT
>TRBJ1-2|-|TRBV9|once
CASSVSRQTANYGYTF
TGTGCCAGCAGCGTATCCCGCCAGACAGCCAACTATGGCTACACCTTC
>TRBJ2-3|-|TRBV1|-
CTSSQGGVAGDLDTQYF
TGCACCAGCAGCCAAGGGGGAGTAGCGGGAGATTTGGATACGCAGTATTTT